The subject of this entry is one TCR beta chain. Its antigen is not yet known. No much larger clone exists at a distance of one base, and base qualities are not known. The CDR3 sequence holds 17 residues, the cysteine and phenylalanine included. Only the CDR3 region is kept as DNA, spanning 51 bases read in frame from base 1. The germline V gene specifies SGHTA as CDR1 and FQGNSA as CDR2. V was cut back by 2 bases and J by 3 bases, leaving a gap of 16 bases between them. The High Capacity cDNA Reverse Transcription Kit was used to reverse transcribe all of the isolated RNA, meaning that expressed TCRB transcripts were what got sequenced. Deep immunoSEQ sequencing was applied to naive, central memory and regulatory T cell samples, giving an average of about 3.4 million total reads per sample. Sorted cells were lysed in RLT buffer, and RNA was extracted using DNase-treated RNeasy Micro or Mini kits according to cell number. To prevent cross-contamination, every cell subset was processed on its own, while patient and healthy donor samples were processed together. TCRB sequences were amplified from cDNA with the immunoSEQ multiplex PCR, producing 87-bp fragments spanning the CDR3 region. Sequencing of the amplicons was done on the Illumina HiSeq platform. In the paper's pipeline: Synthetic template baselines were used to correct PCR bias computationally, reads within Hamming distance 2 were collapsed together, and singletons that could not be merged were discarded. Reads were aligned to IMGT to assign V, D and J genes, CDR3 length, and insertions or deletions at six rearrangement sites. Clonotype counts were normalized to sorted cell number within each subset before computing true diversity and Gini coefficients with the tcR R package. Repertoire sharing was quantified using the overlap coefficient calculated on TCRB nucleotide sequences. TCRdb took this table from immuneACCESS and kept in-frame rearrangements with V and J called. Such tables lack part of the clones; where checked against another copy, unresolved V genes explain under half of the gap, and the rest is unexplained. V and J calls and clone size are those listed in that table; D and trimming were worked out from the DNA. In all, the sample holds approximately 170,000 clones, and just over 9% of those were seen once. The ten largest clones take up around 2.5% of the sample.

This record comes from a study of beta chain features in type 1 diabetes (dated by TCRdb to between 2017 and 2018). The study in broad terms: Mean age, gender distribution, total cell number and subset yield were not different between patients and healthy donors. A total of 107,917,701 sorted cells were examined across all samples, and the number of cells per subset was strongly correlated with RNA yield. In the study, recently diagnosed type 1 diabetes patients and matched healthy donors were compared on the TCRB repertoires of their sorted circulating CD4+ T cell subsets. Whereas all 30 or so donors provided naive and central memory subsets, regulatory and stem cell-like memory subsets were isolated from just 8 patients and about 8 healthy donors.

Here is what the overall study found, with its caveats: Because small numbers of individuals were included in the HLA sub-analyses, any influence of HLA type on TCRB rearrangement was left unresolved. PCR might favor shorter templates, but patient and control samples were amplified and corrected together, so any skew would affect both groups equally. Because cDNA was sequenced instead of genomic DNA, highly expressing activated cells could be over-represented, though the groups showed no difference in activation or CD3 levels. Fewer insertions and more nucleotide deletions at VDJ recombination sites were observed in patients with type 1 diabetes, implying thymic rearrangement abnormalities. Naive, central memory and regulatory TCRB repertoires appeared more similar among patients than among healthy donors. In all four CD4+ subsets, TCRB CDR3 length was moderately but significantly shorter in type 1 diabetes patients.

Each donor gave one peripheral blood draw, averaging roughly 120 mL, which was collected into heparinised tubes. Naive, central memory, regulatory and stem cell-like memory CD4+ T cells were sorted on a BD FACSAria II using a panel including CD45RO, CCR7, CD25, CD127, CD95 and CD27. Purity was above 95% for every sorted population. Right away, PBMCs were isolated by Lymphoprep density gradient centrifugation and were stained directly, with no culture step. So that batch effects would be minimized, each experiment stained and sorted samples in pairs, pairing one healthy donor with one patient. The receptor was derived from a woman aged 18-29 years in good health. Sequencing input: central memory CD4+ T cells from blood. The chain uses TRBV7-2 and TRBJ2-2; the best D guess is TRBD2, with 6 bases matching. The CDR3: CASSLKVGGKDTGELFF. The DNA sequence reads TGTGCCAGCAGCTTAAAAGTGGGCGGGAAGGACACCGGGGAGCTGTTTTTT. Here the CDR3 is joined to the reference TRBV7-2 and TRBJ2-2 genes, and the full variable domain is: GAGVSQSPSNKVTEKGKDVELRCDPISGHTALYWYRQSLGQGLEFLIYFQGNSAPDKSGLPSDRFSAERTGGSVSTLTIQRTQQEDSAVYLCASSLKVGGKDTGELFFGEGSRLTVL.